The entry below describes one T cell receptor (beta chain). The target of this receptor is not known. No base-level quality is on record; no much larger clone is a single base apart. After removal of 4 bases from V and 1 base from J, the junction retains 5 bases not matched to a gene. CDR1 and CDR2, per the germline V gene, are SGHTS and YDEGEE. The CDR3 numbers 15 residues from cysteine through phenylalanine. The sequence is cut down to CDR3 DNA, 45 bases in frame from base 1. TCRbeta CDR3 regions were amplified from genomic DNA using the immunoSEQ Assay, a bias-controlled multiplex PCR. The study's processing was this. Nucleated cell counts per sample were estimated from amplification of reference gene primers within the assay. Sequence reads were collapsed and filtered to measure the absolute abundance of every unique TCRbeta CDR3 rearrangement. Productive Simpson clonality was computed per sample as the square root of Simpson's diversity index over productive rearrangements. Here the immuneACCESS table is served through TCRdb, limited to in-frame sequences with V and J called. Missing clones are a known gap in these copies; in checked studies unresolved V genes cover under half, and the rest lacks a known reason. Clone size and the V and J calls come from that table; the DNA yielded D and trimming. The sample table holds roughly 52,000 clones, of which approximately 82% were seen once. The ten largest clones represent roughly 5% of the sample.

These data belong to a study of blood T cell repertoires in COVID-19 (dated by TCRdb to about 2020). With regard to the full study: The collaborator samples originated in the United States, Italy and Spain and spanned the acute and convalescent phases of COVID-19. The sample metadata nearly always contained a de-identified subject ID, COVID-19 status, age in years and sex. Where available, HLA class I and class II types were obtained from metadata supplied by the sample provider rather than from assay-based typing. Samples came from the ongoing ImmuneRACE study (first 160 participants) plus 1,254 subjects from 6 global collaborators. The prospective study material was composed of cDNA or gDNA derived from T cells, B-cell-depleted T cells, or PBMCs. The dataset comprised deeply sampled blood TCRbeta repertoires from subjects exposed to, actively infected with, or recovered from COVID-19. The repertoires were released in a freely available public database intended as a resource for research on the immune response to SARS-CoV-2.

The investigation overall reported the following: How much clinical and demographic metadata was included differed by source and by participant, and the metadata was provided uncurated.

The collaborating institutions used their own protocols to collect whole blood in K2EDTA tubes. For TCRbeta analysis, collaborator samples were shipped as frozen whole blood, as isolated PBMCs, or as DNA extracted from either sample type. Recombination connected TRBV5-8 to TRBJ1-5; TRBD1 agrees with 7 junctional bases. The receptor was isolated from a human donor in a cohort sampled during active COVID-19. The sample was peripheral blood. The CDR3: CASSPEGQSNQPQHF. Read as DNA, the sequence is TGTGCCAGCAGCCCCGAGGGACAGAGCAATCAGCCCCAGCATTTT.